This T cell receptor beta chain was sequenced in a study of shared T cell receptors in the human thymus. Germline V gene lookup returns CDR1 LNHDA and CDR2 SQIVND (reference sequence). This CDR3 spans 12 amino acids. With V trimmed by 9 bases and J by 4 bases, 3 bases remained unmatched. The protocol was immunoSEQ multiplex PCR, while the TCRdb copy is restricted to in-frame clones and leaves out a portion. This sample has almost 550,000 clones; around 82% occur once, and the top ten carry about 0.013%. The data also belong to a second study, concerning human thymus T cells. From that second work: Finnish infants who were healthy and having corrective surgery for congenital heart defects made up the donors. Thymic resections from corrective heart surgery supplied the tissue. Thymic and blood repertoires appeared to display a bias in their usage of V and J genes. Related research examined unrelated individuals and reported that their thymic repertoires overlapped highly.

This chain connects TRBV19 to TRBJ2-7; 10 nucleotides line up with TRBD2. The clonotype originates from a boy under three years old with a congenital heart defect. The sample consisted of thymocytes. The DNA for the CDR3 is TGTGCCAGCAGCGGGAGGGCGTACGAGCAGTACTTC. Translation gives CASSGRAYEQYF.